The 19 T cell receptor beta chains listed next were all sequenced from one sample in a study of T cell responses to AZD1222 COVID-19 vaccine. Assay: immunoSEQ multiplex PCR; the TCRdb copy retains only in-frame clones and omits some. The repertoire consists of more than 95,000 clones, with roughly 90% occurring once and the leading ten covering 4.2%. This material consisted of peripheral blood, taken on day 0 of AZD1222 vaccination. The receptor source for this set is an adult in good health.

The genes are TRBV5-4 and TRBJ1-4, with D perhaps matching TRBD1 (5 bases). The CDR3 sequence is 15 residues long. V gave up 0 bases and J gave up 5 bases, with 11 bases separating them. Germline assignment: CDR1 SGHNT and CDR2 YYREEE (reference sequence). CDR3 in amino acids: CASSLGGAGNEKLFF. DNA for the CDR3: TGTGCCAGCAGCTTGGGAGGGGCGGGAAATGAAAAACTGTTTTTT.

The chain carries TRBV29-1 and TRBJ2-3; D is possibly TRBD1 (6 bases). Trimming pared 4 bases from V and 5 bases from J, leaving 13 bases between. Germline CDR1 SQVTM, CDR2 ANQGSEA. The CDR3 is made up of 13 amino acids. The CDR3 reads CSVAWAGVDTQYF. The CDR3, as DNA: TGCAGCGTTGCTTGGGCAGGGGTAGATACGCAGTATTTT.

V is TRBV6-5 and J is TRBJ1-6, with a weak D call TRBD1 (6 bases). The CDR3 covers 14 residues. The V and J ends lost 6 bases and 8 bases respectively, with 14 bases between them. The germline V gene has CDR1 MNHEY and CDR2 SVGAGI. DNA for the CDR3: TGTGCCAGCAGGGAGACAGGCGGGTATTCACCCCTCCACTTT. Translated, it gives CASRETGGYSPLHF.

The V and J genes are TRBV6-6 and TRBJ2-7; 13 nucleotides agree with TRBD2. Germline CDR1 is MNHNY and CDR2 is SVGAGI (reference sequence). The ends lost 5 bases at V and 7 bases at J; junction bases unmatched: 14. The CDR3 covers 17 residues. The CDR3 region is CASSQRGTSGRAGEQYF. The CDR3 DNA reads as TGTGCCAGCAGTCAAAGGGGTACTAGCGGGAGGGCGGGGGAGCAGTACTTC.

The chain has TRBV19 and TRBJ2-1, with 8 bases aligning to TRBD2. J lost 12 bases, V lost 3 bases, and 13 bases had no gene match. CDR1 is LNHDA, CDR2 SQIVND, per germline (reference sequence). The CDR3 loop spans 15 amino acids. This CDR3 reads CASSMGGRSRKGQFF. The CDR3 nucleotides are TGTGCCAGTAGTATGGGCGGGAGGAGCAGGAAGGGGCAGTTCTTC.

V is TRBV19 and J is TRBJ2-7, with no clear D. V lost 5 bases, J lost 6 bases, and 17 bases lay in between. Germline assignment: CDR1 LNHDA and CDR2 SQIVND (reference sequence). This CDR3 has 14 residues. The DNA of the CDR3 is TGTGCCAGTAGTGCCCGGGCCCTCCCGTCCGAGCAGTACTTC. The encoded protein is CASSARALPSEQYF. Full variable domain (rest looked up from reference TRBV19 and TRBJ2-7): DGGITQSPKYLFRKEGQNVTLSCEQNLNHDAMYWYRQDPGQGLRLIYYSQIVNDFQKGDIAEGYSVSREKKESFPLTVTSAQKNPTAFYLCASSARALPSEQYFGPGTRLTVT.

The chain uses TRBV7-9 and TRBJ1-2; D is uncertain. Germline CDR1 is SEHNR and CDR2 is FQNEAQ (reference sequence). This CDR3 region has 12 residues. V lost 5 bases, J lost 7 bases, and 11 bases lay in between. This chain's CDR3 is CASSVVSLGYTF. In DNA form, the CDR3 reads TGTGCCAGCAGCGTGGTAAGCCTTGGCTACACCTTC.

This rearrangement joins TRBV18 to TRBJ2-5; D gene ambiguous. The CDR3 sequence is 15 residues long. Germline lookup yields CDR1 KGHSH and CDR2 LQKENI. V was trimmed by 4 bases and J by 1 base, leaving 13 bases between them. CDR3 sequence: CASSRLPTRQETQYF. As DNA, the CDR3 is TGTGCCAGCTCACGCCTGCCGACGCGCCAAGAGACCCAGTACTTC.

This chain links TRBV7-9 with TRBJ2-2, with D possibly matching TRBD1 (6 bases). Trimming shortened V by 5 bases and J by 4 bases, and 17 bases separated the two germline ends. The length of the CDR3 is 16 residues. Germline-derived CDR1 and CDR2 are SEHNR and FQNEAQ (reference sequence). The CDR3 nucleotides read TGTGCCAGCAGCCAACGTGGGGGCCTCACCACCGGGGAGCTGTTTTTT. Its translation is CASSQRGGLTTGELFF.

This chain connects TRBV10-3 to TRBJ2-1; a possible D gene is TRBD2 (6 bases). Per the germline V gene, CDR1 is ENHRY and CDR2 is SYGVKD. Trimming pared 2 bases from V and 8 bases from J, leaving 13 bases between. CDR3 length: 14 amino acids. CDR3 residues: CAISEGGNSDEQFF. The DNA of the CDR3 is TGTGCCATCAGTGAGGGCGGGAATAGCGATGAGCAGTTCTTC.

This sequence joins TRBV2 and TRBJ2-2, with D possibly being TRBD1 or TRBD2 (5 bases each). The CDR3 is made up of 12 amino acids. V was trimmed by 8 bases and J by 6 bases, leaving 10 bases between them. In germline, CDR1 is SNHLY, CDR2 FYNNEI. The CDR3 sequence: CASWWGSGELFF. As DNA, the CDR3 is TGTGCCAGCTGGTGGGGGTCCGGGGAGCTGTTTTTT.

This clone has only one observation. This chain connects TRBV6-5 to TRBJ1-1, with D tentatively TRBD1 (6 bases). Germline V gene sequence: CDR1 MNHEY, CDR2 SVGAGI. Trimming took 11 bases from V and 8 from J, leaving 12 bases between them. There are 10 residues in the CDR3. The CDR3 nucleotides read TGTGCCGGCACCGGGACAGAAGCTTTCTTT. Protein sequence: CAGTGTEAFF.

The chain links TRBV5-1 to TRBJ1-1; D call uncertain. CDR1 and CDR2 from the germline V gene are SGHRS and YFSETQ. Trimming left V 4 bases short and J 3 bases short, with 10 bases between. This CDR3 region has 13 residues. The CDR3 loop is CASSIHRDTEAFF. CDR3 nucleotides: TGCGCCAGCAGCATTCACAGAGACACTGAAGCTTTCTTT.

This clone was seen a handful of times. J is TRBJ1-2 and V is TRBV3-1 (or the pseudogene TRBV3-2); D uncertain. Germline values: CDR1 LGHDT, CDR2 YNNKEL (reference sequence). CDR3 length: 11 amino acids. With 1 base removed from V and 7 bases from J, the gap between germline ends came to 4 bases. The CDR3 protein is CASSQVGGYTF. As DNA, the CDR3 is TGTGCCAGCAGCCAAGTTGGTGGCTACACCTTC.

This sequence joins TRBV3-1 (or the pseudogene TRBV3-2) and TRBJ2-7; 12 bases fit TRBD2. The germline gives CDR1 LGHDT, CDR2 YNNKEL (reference sequence). This CDR3 contains 16 residues. Losses at the gene ends were 4 bases for V and 2 bases for J; bases not matched to a gene: 6. As DNA, the CDR3 is TGTGCCAGCAGCCCCCGACTAGCGGGAGTCCCCTACGAGCAGTACTTC. Its translation is CASSPRLAGVPYEQYF.

The chain uses TRBV2 and TRBJ1-3, with D tentatively TRBD1 (5 bases). V was trimmed by 5 bases and J by 4 bases, leaving 18 bases between them. Germline V gene lookup returns CDR1 SNHLY and CDR2 FYNNEI. The CDR3 spans 16 residues. The CDR3 spells CASSSRGAAWGNTIYF. The DNA of the CDR3 is TGTGCCAGCAGTTCAAGGGGCGCGGCGTGGGGAAACACCATATATTTT.

V gene TRBV9 combines with J gene TRBJ2-2; 11 positions agree with TRBD2. From germline, CDR1 is SGDLS and CDR2 YYNGEE. The CDR3 is 16 amino acids. J lost 5 bases, V lost 2 bases, and 5 bases had no gene match. The CDR3 sequence is CASSVRGLAVTGELFF. In DNA, the CDR3 is TGTGCCAGCAGCGTCAGGGGACTAGCGGTAACCGGGGAGCTGTTTTTT.

CDR3: CASRDNRGLYETQYF. The CDR3, as DNA: TGTGCCAGCAGGGACAACAGGGGTTTGTATGAGACCCAGTACTTC. The chain carries TRBV2 and TRBJ2-5; 7 positions match TRBD1. J was trimmed by 5 bases and V by 6 bases; bases with no gene match: 12. CDR1 SNHLY and CDR2 FYNNEI come from the germline V gene. CDR3 length: 15 amino acids. The entire variable domain, with the rest obtained from reference TRBV2 and TRBJ2-5, is as follows: EPEVTQTPSHQVTQMGQEVILRCVPISNHLYFYWYRQILGQKVEFLVSFYNNEISEKSEIFDDQFSVERPDGSNFTLKIRSTKLEDSAMYFCASRDNRGLYETQYFGPGTRLLVL.

The V call is TRBV6-5, the J call TRBJ1-1, with D perhaps matching TRBD1 (5 bases). The germline gives CDR1 MNHEY, CDR2 SVGAGI. V dropped 5 bases and J dropped 5 bases, with 15 bases sitting between them. This CDR3 comprises 14 residues. The CDR3 is CASSTGTGRTEAFF. The CDR3 nucleotides are TGTGCCAGCAGTACAGGCACCGGAAGGACTGAAGCTTTCTTT.